These 32 T cell receptor beta chains came from one sample sequenced in a study of TIL therapy for anti-PD-1-resistant metastatic lung cancer. Time point here: pre-treatment sample, taken before nivolumab and TIL therapy. The libraries were made with immunoSEQ v3. The data were produced by immunoSEQ multiplex PCR, yet TCRdb's version contains in-frame clones alone and is incomplete. Among 60,000 or so clones listed, under 75% were seen once. The sample consisted of blood, taken at baseline. These receptor sequences come from a person aged 25-79 years with non-small cell lung cancer.

This rearrangement joins TRBV2 to TRBJ1-5, with D possibly TRBD1 on 5 matching bases. The CDR3 extends over 13 amino acids. From germline, CDR1 is SNHLY and CDR2 FYNNEI. V was shortened by 6 bases and J by 1 base, with 7 bases between the two germline ends. CDR3 nucleotide sequence: TGTGCCAGCAGGGGGGAGAGCAATCAGCCCCAGCATTTT. Protein: CASRGESNQPQHF. Full variable domain (remainder filled in from reference TRBV2 and TRBJ1-5): EPEVTQTPSHQVTQMGQEVILRCVPISNHLYFYWYRQILGQKVEFLVSFYNNEISEKSEIFDDQFSVERPDGSNFTLKIRSTKLEDSAMYFCASRGESNQPQHFGDGTRLSIL.

The V and J genes are TRBV4-1 and TRBJ2-1; 9 bases line up with TRBD2. Germline lookup yields CDR1 MGHRA and CDR2 YSYEKL. The ends lost 1 base at V and 2 bases at J; junction bases unmatched: 0. This CDR3 region has 15 residues. The CDR3 sequence is CASSQGLAAYNEQFF. In DNA form, the CDR3 reads TGCGCCAGCAGCCAAGGACTAGCGGCCTACAATGAGCAGTTCTTC.

This clone was detected once. The V gene is TRBV19, the J gene TRBJ1-3; D is perhaps TRBD1 (6 bases). Trimming removed 9 bases at V and 4 bases at J, with 13 bases between. In germline, CDR1 is LNHDA, CDR2 SQIVND (reference sequence). This CDR3 has 13 residues. Here the CDR3 reads CASSGERGNTIYF. The CDR3 region has the DNA TGTGCCAGCTCAGGGGAACGGGGAAACACCATATATTTT.

The chain recombines TRBV10-3 with TRBJ1-2; perhaps TRBD1 as D (6 bases). Germline CDR1 is ENHRY and CDR2 is SYGVKD. This CDR3 contains 16 residues. V shed 3 bases and J shed 0 bases, with 14 bases lying between them. The CDR3 coding sequence is TGTGCCATCAGTGAAGGGACACAGGGATCTAACTATGGCTACACCTTC. Residues: CAISEGTQGSNYGYTF.

The rearrangement joins TRBV7-2 to TRBJ2-7; TRBD2 matches 8 bases. The CDR3 extends over 14 amino acids. Per the germline V gene, CDR1 is SGHTA and CDR2 is FQGNSA. V gave up 8 bases and J gave up 3 bases; unmatched junction bases: 9. This CDR3 reads CASRGGGSHYEQYF. The DNA of the CDR3 is TGTGCCAGCCGGGGGGGCGGGAGTCACTACGAGCAGTACTTC. The full variable domain, its missing parts supplied by reference TRBV7-2 and TRBJ2-7, is GAGVSQSPSNKVTEKGKDVELRCDPISGHTALYWYRQSLGQGLEFLIYFQGNSAPDKSGLPSDRFSAERTGGSVSTLTIQRTQQEDSAVYLCASRGGGSHYEQYFGPGTRLTVT.

This clone was counted a few times. The chain joins TRBV5-4 to TRBJ2-1; TRBD1 might be the D (6 bases). Germline V CDR1 and CDR2: SGHNT, YYREEE (reference sequence). This CDR3 spans 14 amino acids. V gave up 0 bases and J gave up 6 bases, with 10 bases separating them. DNA of the CDR3: TGTGCCAGCAGCTTGGGGGAAGGGGGCAATGAGCAGTTCTTC. Its protein is CASSLGEGGNEQFF.

The rearrangement joins TRBV13 to TRBJ1-2; D perhaps matches TRBD1 (6 bases). Trimming took 2 bases from V and 0 from J, leaving 10 bases between them. Germline CDR1 PRHDT, CDR2 FYEKMQ (reference sequence). This CDR3 has 15 residues. This CDR3 is CASSLSQGPNYGYTF. CDR3 DNA: TGTGCCAGCAGCTTATCACAGGGTCCTAACTATGGCTACACCTTC.

This clone was recorded a few times. V gene TRBV2 combines with J gene TRBJ2-2; no clear D. Trimming took 8 bases from V and 6 from J, leaving 7 bases between them. This CDR3 spans 11 amino acids. Looked up from germline, CDR1 is SNHLY and CDR2 is FYNNEI. CDR3 DNA sequence: TGTGCCAGCGGAGCTGCCGGGGAGCTGTTTTTT. Translation: CASGAAGELFF.

This chain links TRBV9 with TRBJ1-3, with D unclear. This CDR3 region has 14 residues. V was trimmed by 6 bases and J by 7 bases, leaving 17 bases between them. Germline lookup yields CDR1 SGDLS and CDR2 YYNGEE. For the CDR3, the DNA is TGTGCCAGCACTCACAAGGCGGGCGCGAACACCATATATTTT. Translation gives CASTHKAGANTIYF. Full variable domain (remainder filled in from reference TRBV9 and TRBJ1-3): DSGVTQTPKHLITATGQRVTLRCSPRSGDLSVYWYQQSLDQGLQFLIQYYNGEERAKGNILERFSAQQFPDLHSELNLSSLELGDSALYFCASTHKAGANTIYFGEGSWLTVV.

In its sample, this clone was seen once. The V call is TRBV5-1, the J call TRBJ2-1; D perhaps matches TRBD1 (5 bases). Germline CDR1 SGHRS, CDR2 YFSETQ. The CDR3 consists of 17 residues. V lost 1 base, J lost 1 base, and 15 bases lay in between. The DNA for the CDR3 is TGCGCCAGCAGCTTGAGACAGACTTCCGATTCCTACAATGAGCAGTTCTTC. As protein: CASSLRQTSDSYNEQFF.

There are a few counts of this clone. CDR3 region: CASSLSNLGNQPQHF. The CDR3 DNA sequence: TGTGCCAGCAGCTTATCAAATTTGGGGAATCAGCCCCAGCATTTT. The chain links TRBV7-2 to TRBJ1-5; D is unclear. Germline CDR1 and CDR2: SGHTA and FQGNSA. Between the trimmed V and J ends, which lost 2 bases and 4 bases, there was a span of 12 bases. This CDR3 comprises 15 residues.

CDR3 region: CASSDWGPNSPLHF. DNA of the CDR3: TGTGCCAGCAGTGATTGGGGTCCGAACTCACCCCTCCACTTT. The chain recombines TRBV6-1 with TRBJ1-6; D gene uncertain. With 3 bases removed from V and 10 bases from J, the gap between germline ends came to 13 bases. CDR1 is MNHNS, CDR2 SASEGT, per germline. This CDR3 spans 14 amino acids.

The CDR3 DNA follows: TGTGCCAGCAGCGTCGACACCCTCAGCCATGGCTACACCTTC. Translation: CASSVDTLSHGYTF. This chain connects TRBV9 to TRBJ1-2, with D uncertain. From germline, CDR1 is SGDLS and CDR2 YYNGEE. This CDR3 contains 14 residues. The V end was cut by 2 bases, the J end by 6 bases, with 14 bases between.

This rearrangement joins TRBV15 to TRBJ2-1; D possibly corresponds to TRBD2 (5 bases). The V gene's germline CDR1 is LNHNV and CDR2 YYDKDF (reference sequence). The CDR3 is made up of 16 amino acids. Trimming shortened V by 2 bases and J by 0 bases, and 11 bases separated the two germline ends. The CDR3 loop reads CATSRKDWSSYNEQFF. CDR3 nucleotide sequence: TGTGCCACCAGCAGAAAGGACTGGAGCTCCTACAATGAGCAGTTCTTC.

There are a few counts of this clone. This rearrangement joins TRBV7-9 to TRBJ1-2, with 7 positions matching TRBD1. The V and J ends lost 3 bases and 4 bases, in that order; junction bases with no gene match: 8. CDR3 length: 15 amino acids. The V gene's germline CDR1 is SEHNR and CDR2 FQNEAQ (reference sequence). The CDR3 is CASSFTGESSYGYTF. CDR3 DNA sequence: TGTGCCAGCAGCTTTACAGGGGAAAGTAGCTATGGCTACACCTTC. The full variable domain, with the rest looked up from reference TRBV7-9 and TRBJ1-2, is DTGVSQNPRHKITKRGQNVTFRCDPISEHNRLYWYRQTLGQGPEFLTYFQNEAQLEKSRLLSDRFSAERPKGSFSTLEIQRTEQGDSAMYLCASSFTGESSYGYTFGSGTRLTVV.

The chain combines TRBV11-2 with TRBJ2-3, with 9 bases matching TRBD2. Trimming removed 4 bases from V and 0 bases from J; junction bases left unmatched: 8. Per germline, CDR1 SGHAT and CDR2 FQNNGV. The CDR3 length is 17 residues. CDR3 bases: TGTGCCAGCAGCTCCGGGGCTAGCGGGGCAAGCACAGATACGCAGTATTTT. Its protein product is CASSSGASGASTDTQYF.

With regard to this clone: The same CDR3 is also encoded by other DNA sequences in this sample. The chain joins TRBV5-1 to TRBJ2-1, with 7 bases identical to TRBD1. The CDR3 contains 13 residues. J was trimmed by 6 bases and V by 0 bases; bases with no gene match: 0. CDR1 is SGHRS and CDR2 is YFSETQ in the germline V gene. The CDR3 sequence is CASSLDRGNEQFF. For the CDR3, the DNA is TGCGCCAGCAGCTTGGACAGGGGCAATGAGCAGTTCTTC.

V gene TRBV14 combines with J gene TRBJ1-1, with D possibly matching TRBD1 (5 bases). The V gene's germline CDR1 is SGHDN and CDR2 FVKESK. Trimming removed 6 bases at V and 1 base at J, with 6 bases between. This CDR3 comprises 12 residues. CDR3 nucleotide sequence: TGTGCCAGCAGTGGACAGAACACTGAAGCTTTCTTT. As protein: CASSGQNTEAFF. The full variable domain, its missing parts supplied by reference TRBV14 and TRBJ1-1, is EAGVTQFPSHSVIEKGQTVTLRCDPISGHDNLYWYRRVMGKEIKFLLHFVKESKQDESGMPNNRFLAERTGGTYSTLKVQPAELEDSGVYFCASSGQNTEAFFGQGTRLTVV.

In this sample, this clone turned up a few times. CDR3 coding DNA: TGTGCCTGGGCGGGACAGCAGGAGCAAGAGACCCAGTACTTC. It translates to CAWAGQQEQETQYF. V usage is TRBV30 and J usage is TRBJ2-5; D possibly corresponds to TRBD1 (7 bases). The V gene's germline CDR1 is GTSNPN and CDR2 SVGIG (reference sequence). V lost 5 bases and J lost 2, with 15 bases in between. This CDR3 has 14 residues.

The rearrangement uses TRBV6-5 and TRBJ1-3; TRBD1 is a possible D gene (5 bases). Per the germline V gene, CDR1 is MNHEY and CDR2 is SVGAGI. This CDR3 is 15 amino acids long. V gave up 3 bases and J gave up 9 bases, with 18 bases separating them. The CDR3 DNA is TGTGCCAGCAGTTATTCCGGGACCCCCGAAGGCACCATATATTTT. This codes for CASSYSGTPEGTIYF.

The chain uses TRBV28 and TRBJ1-5, with D possibly TRBD1 on 5 matching bases. Germline CDR1 MDHEN, CDR2 SYDVKM. This CDR3 contains 19 residues. The germline V and J ends were trimmed by 6 bases and 0 bases, with 24 bases remaining between them. The CDR3 nucleotides read TGTGCCAGCAGGGGCAATTCCTGGGGCGCAGGAAGTAGCAATCAGCCCCAGCATTTT. This codes for CASRGNSWGAGSSNQPQHF.

In the case of this clone: The junction departs from the called germline gene at one end, perhaps through a read error. The chain employs TRBV7-7 and TRBJ2-5, with D possibly matching TRBD1 (6 bases). This CDR3 spans 13 amino acids. Looked up from germline, CDR1 is SSHAT and CDR2 is FNYEAQ (reference sequence). In nucleotides, the CDR3 is TGTGCTAGCAGCGCGACAGGTGCCGAGACCCAGTACTTC. Its protein is CASSATGAETQYF.

The chain is built from TRBV9 and TRBJ2-2; the D is unclear. The V and J ends lost 0 bases and 8 bases respectively, with 11 bases between them. The CDR3 has 14 amino acids. Per the germline V gene, CDR1 is SGDLS and CDR2 is YYNGEE. The CDR3 DNA is TGTGCCAGCAGCGTAGCAACGTCTGCAGGGGAGCTGTTTTTT. It is translated as CASSVATSAGELFF.

This chain joins TRBV15 and TRBJ2-7; 10 bases line up with TRBD1. From germline, CDR1 is LNHNV and CDR2 YYDKDF (reference sequence). V shed 3 bases and J 5 bases; nucleotides not matched to a gene: 7. CDR3 length: 15 amino acids. The CDR3 loop is CATSRWTGGGNEQYF. CDR3 in DNA: TGTGCCACCAGCAGGTGGACAGGGGGAGGCAACGAGCAGTACTTC.

The chain is built from TRBV30 and TRBJ2-7; no definite D call. The CDR3 runs 14 residues. V was shortened by 8 bases and J by 6 bases, with 23 bases between the two germline ends. CDR1 is GTSNPN and CDR2 is SVGIG in the germline V gene (reference sequence). The CDR3 coding sequence is TGTGCCCCTAGATATCCACAGCCCCTCCTCGAGCAGTACTTC. This translates into CAPRYPQPLLEQYF.

V and J are TRBV2 and TRBJ2-3; 11 nucleotides align to TRBD1. Per the germline V gene, CDR1 is SNHLY and CDR2 is FYNNEI. The CDR3 has 17 residues. The J segment lost 3 bases and the V segment lost 4 bases, leaving 9 bases of the junction unmatched. The CDR3 region is CASSAYIGTGGTDTQYF. CDR3 in DNA: TGTGCCAGCAGTGCCTACATCGGGACAGGGGGAACAGATACGCAGTATTTT.

This chain joins TRBV5-1 and TRBJ1-2; tentative D call: TRBD1 (5 bases). In germline, CDR1 is SGHRS, CDR2 YFSETQ. The CDR3 is made up of 14 amino acids. V dropped 5 bases and J dropped 4 bases, with 15 bases sitting between them. CDR3 sequence reads: CASSPDSLGYGYTF. In DNA form, the CDR3 reads TGCGCCAGCAGTCCCGACAGTCTGGGCTATGGCTACACCTTC.

The chain carries TRBV27 and TRBJ1-2; no clear D gene. CDR1 MNHEY and CDR2 SMNVEV come from the germline V gene (reference sequence). The V end was cut by 5 bases, the J end by 6 bases, with 19 bases between. CDR3 length: 15 amino acids. In DNA form, the CDR3 reads TGTGCCAGCAGTCGCGCCGGGATAGATTCGAATGGCTACACCTTC. It encodes CASSRAGIDSNGYTF.

The J gene is TRBJ2-2, the V gene TRBV6-6; 7 positions agree with TRBD1. Trimming removed 5 bases from V and 1 base from J; junction bases left unmatched: 4. The CDR3 consists of 15 residues. The germline gives CDR1 MNHNY, CDR2 SVGAGI (reference sequence). The CDR3 DNA follows: TGTGCCAGCAGTGGGGGACAGATGAACACCGGGGAGCTGTTTTTT. It specifies CASSGGQMNTGELFF.

This chain connects TRBV6-1 to TRBJ2-7, with D possibly TRBD1 on 5 matching bases. Germline V gene sequence: CDR1 MNHNS, CDR2 SASEGT. The CDR3 runs to 14 residues. V dropped 8 bases and J dropped 4 bases, with 18 bases sitting between them. As DNA, the CDR3 is TGTGCCAGCGACCCTCTTACAGGCCTGTACGAGCAGTACTTC. Translating it yields CASDPLTGLYEQYF.

The V call is TRBV7-9, the J call TRBJ2-5; the match to TRBD2 covers 8 bases. CDR1 and CDR2 (germline): SEHNR, FQNEAQ (reference sequence). The ends lost 6 bases at V and 0 bases at J; junction bases unmatched: 3. The CDR3 has 14 amino acids. CDR3 amino acids: CASRGGGYQETQYF. The CDR3 DNA reads as TGTGCCAGCAGAGGCGGGGGGTACCAAGAGACCCAGTACTTC.

The sample holds a few counts of this clone. The chain combines TRBV10-2 with TRBJ2-7, with TRBD2 matching over 8 bases. The germline gives CDR1 WSHSY, CDR2 SAAADI. J was trimmed by 2 bases and V by 10 bases; bases with no gene match: 10. This CDR3 has 14 residues. CDR3 sequence (DNA): TGCGCCACCCTTTTAGCGGGACTCACCTACGAGCAGTACTTC. Protein sequence: CATLLAGLTYEQYF.